The T cell receptor (beta chain) under discussion was sequenced for a study of T cell clonality in common variable immunodeficiency (dated by TCRdb to between 2014 and 2017). Summary of the overall study and its limitations: Correlations between repertoire features and clinical complications were limited by patient heterogeneity within the CVID cohort. CVID subjects shared fewer TCRbeta clones with each other than healthy controls did (p < 0.0001). Despite equal DNA input, controls averaged approximately 77,000 unique sequences per sample versus about 30,000 in CVID samples. CVID TCRbeta sequences were reported to have fewer deletions and N-nucleotide insertions and to lack highly modified clones with 13 or more V deletions. Increased TCRbeta clonality was found in CVID subjects compared with healthy controls (t-test p = 0.018), with the increase being most characteristic of about a third of subjects. According to the authors, figuring out what caused the increased clonality in CVID would require sequencing the repertoires of T cell subpopulations.

For sequencing input, CVID and control samples contributed equivalent amounts of genomic DNA. For every sample, a 60 bp segment covering the rearranged TCRbeta CDR3 region was amplified and then sequenced. The immunoSEQ assay, a bias-corrected multiplex PCR combined with high-throughput sequencing, was used for TCRbeta amplification. Concerning the study's data processing: Every unique nucleotide sequence counted as a clone and was annotated with V, D and J genes, copy number and frequency. Sequences were labeled productive if in frame, and non-productive if out of frame or containing stop codons. As previously described, clonality was calculated on the basis of Shannon's entropy. The predicted amino acid sequences of productive clones were used to derive mean CDR3 Kyte-Doolittle hydropathy. The R hclust function was used to hierarchically cluster scaled V gene usage with Manhattan distance and complete linkage. Sharing of clones by CDR3 amino acid sequence was evaluated by resampling 12 repertoires per group over 100 rounds. The repertoires were searched for 70 published EBV-specific TCRbeta sequences and 245 published CMV-specific TCRbeta sequences. After a couple of CVID samples that produced fewer than 10,000 sequences were dropped from the analysis, a few dozen CVID repertoires remained. The table was pulled from immuneACCESS by TCRdb, which kept in-frame rearrangements only. Such tables lose some clones; where checked, under half of the loss comes from unresolved V genes, and the rest has no known cause. Clonal size and the V and J genes are those of that table, whereas D and trimming came from the DNA. This sample has roughly 40,000 clones in the table, none counted a single time. The top ten hold approximately 3% of the sample.

The cysteine opens and the phenylalanine closes a CDR3 of 12 amino acids. Part of the CDR3 DNA is given, 27 bases translated from base 1. CDR1 SGHRS and CDR2 YFSETQ were looked up in the germline V gene. Most CVID patients and most healthy controls were of Caucasian heritage. From each donor, about 4.5 to 9 ml of heparinized peripheral whole blood was collected. TCRbeta CDR3 repertoires were sequenced from genomic DNA of adults with common variable immune deficiency (CVID) and healthy adult controls. A total of some 22 healthy adult volunteers (approximately 12 female and about 10 male; age range roughly 20 to 75 years, mean age around 31) were included in the control group. To isolate peripheral blood mononuclear cells, diluted blood was subjected to density centrifugation over Hypaque 1077 or Ficoll-Paque. Genomic DNA was obtained from unsorted mononuclear cells through either Qiagen column purification or a centrifugation-based method.

Note on this clone: Its antigen remains unidentified. The sequence runs out 3 residues before the end of the CDR3; the remainder is reconstructed from the germline J gene.

The TCR comes from a person between 18 and 70 years old in good health. The sequence is built from TRBV5-1 and TRBJ2-3, with no reliable assignment of the D segment. Sequencing was performed on peripheral blood mononuclear cells. CDR3 bases read: TGCGCCAGCAGCTTGGCCGATCAGACG. Its protein product is CASSLADQT. The entire CDR3 protein is CASSLADQTQYF.